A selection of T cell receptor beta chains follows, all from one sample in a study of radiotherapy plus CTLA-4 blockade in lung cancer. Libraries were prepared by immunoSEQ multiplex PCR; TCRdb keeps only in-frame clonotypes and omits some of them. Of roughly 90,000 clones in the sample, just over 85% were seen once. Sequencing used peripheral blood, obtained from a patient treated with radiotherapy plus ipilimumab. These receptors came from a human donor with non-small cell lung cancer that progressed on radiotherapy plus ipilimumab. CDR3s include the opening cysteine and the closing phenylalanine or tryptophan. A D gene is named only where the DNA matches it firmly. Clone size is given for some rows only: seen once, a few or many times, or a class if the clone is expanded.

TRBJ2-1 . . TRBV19 CASRWAENNEQFF TGTGCCAGTAGATGGGCGGAAAACAATGAGCAGTTCTTC
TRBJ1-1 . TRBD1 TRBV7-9 CASSITGVNTEAFF TGTGCCAGCAGTATAACAGGGGTGAACACTGAAGCTTTCTTT
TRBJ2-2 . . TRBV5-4 CASSLLRGSLGGTGELFF TGTGCCAGCTCCCTACTCCGGGGGAGCCTCGGGGGCACCGGGGAGCTGTTTTTT
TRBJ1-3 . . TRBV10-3 CAISEWPRSHSGNTIYF TGTGCCATCAGTGAGTGGCCCAGATCCCACTCTGGAAACACCATATATTTT
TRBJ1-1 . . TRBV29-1 CSVAGIFEAFF TGCAGCGTGGCAGGAATATTTGAAGCTTTCTTT
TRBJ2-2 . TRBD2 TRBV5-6 CASSRDAGGPTGELFF TGTGCCAGCAGCAGGGACGCGGGAGGGCCCACCGGGGAGCTGTTTTTT
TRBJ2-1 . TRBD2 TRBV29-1 CSVLGRVEQFF TGCAGCGTTTTGGGGAGGGTCGAGCAGTTCTTC
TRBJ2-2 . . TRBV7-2 CASSLLASGELFF TGTGCCAGCAGCTTATTAGCCTCCGGGGAGCTGTTTTTT
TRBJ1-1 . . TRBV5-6 CASSLERNTEAFF TGTGCCAGCAGCTTGGAAAGGAACACTGAAGCTTTCTTT
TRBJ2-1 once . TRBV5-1 CASSLGVFSNNEQFF TGCGCCAGCAGCTTGGGTGTTTTTTCTAACAATGAGCAGTTCTTC
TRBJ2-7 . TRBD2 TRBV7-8 CASSLPGLADYEQYF TGTGCCAGCAGCTTACCGGGACTAGCGGACTACGAGCAGTACTTC
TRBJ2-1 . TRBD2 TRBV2 CASMPGLAGDEQFF TGTGCCAGCATGCCGGGACTAGCGGGAGATGAGCAGTTCTTC
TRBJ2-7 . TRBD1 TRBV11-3 CASRPRTGSYEQYF TGTGCCAGCAGACCGAGGACAGGGTCCTACGAGCAGTACTTC
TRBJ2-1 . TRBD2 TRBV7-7 CASSPAGGTYNEQFF TGTGCTAGCAGCCCAGCGGGGGGGACCTACAATGAGCAGTTCTTC
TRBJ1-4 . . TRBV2 CASTRQDKLFF TGTGCCAGCACCCGACAGGATAAACTGTTTTTT
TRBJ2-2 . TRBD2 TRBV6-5 CASSAHGGVTGELFF TGTGCCAGCAGCGCCCACGGGGGGGTTACCGGGGAGCTGTTTTTT
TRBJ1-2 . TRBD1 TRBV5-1 CASSLVTIGQGSGYTF TGCGCCAGCAGCTTGGTTACCATCGGACAGGGCTCTGGCTACACCTTC
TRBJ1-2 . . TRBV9 CASSVDGNYGYTF TGTGCCAGCAGCGTAGACGGGAACTATGGCTACACCTTC
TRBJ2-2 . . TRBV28 CASRPRRSWGTGELFF TGTGCCAGCAGACCCCGACGCAGCTGGGGCACCGGGGAGCTGTTTTTT
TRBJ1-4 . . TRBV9 CASSFDERAEKLFF TGTGCCAGCAGCTTCGATGAGCGAGCTGAAAAACTGTTTTTT
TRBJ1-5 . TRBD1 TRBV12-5 CASAPGGGSNQPQHF TGTGCTAGTGCCCCAGGGGGCGGTAGCAATCAGCCCCAGCATTTT
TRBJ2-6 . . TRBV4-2 CASSPAGANVLTF TGTGCCAGCAGCCCGGCCGGGGCCAACGTCCTGACTTTC
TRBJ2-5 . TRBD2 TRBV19 CASSGGSGRATKAETQYF TGTGCCAGTAGTGGGGGTAGCGGGAGGGCCACGAAGGCTGAGACCCAGTACTTC
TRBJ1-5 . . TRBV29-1 CSVAWAGLDQPQHF TGCAGCGTTGCCTGGGCTGGCCTGGATCAGCCCCAGCATTTT
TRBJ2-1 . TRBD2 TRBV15 CATSPRGGSYNEQFF TGTGCCACCAGCCCCCGGGGCGGGAGCTACAATGAGCAGTTCTTC
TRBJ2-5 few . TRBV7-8 CASSLAVNRGTETQYF TGTGCCAGCAGCTTAGCGGTCAACAGAGGGACAGAGACCCAGTACTTC
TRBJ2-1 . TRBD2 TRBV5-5 CASSFLTSGTRNEQFF TGTGCCAGCAGCTTCTTGACTAGCGGGACGAGAAATGAGCAGTTCTTC
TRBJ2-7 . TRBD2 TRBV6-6 CASTAGIGLVSEQYF TGTGCCAGCACAGCGGGCATAGGACTAGTGAGTGAGCAGTACTTC
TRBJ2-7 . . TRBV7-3 CASSLLGQPELSEQYF TGTGCCAGCAGCTTACTCGGACAGCCTGAACTGAGCGAGCAGTACTTC
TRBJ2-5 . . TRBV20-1 CSAIQETQYF TGCAGTGCAATTCAAGAGACCCAGTACTTC
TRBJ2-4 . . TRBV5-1 CASSPDGADIQYF TGCGCCAGCAGCCCGGACGGGGCAGACATTCAGTACTTC